These T cell receptor beta chains were read from a single sample in a study of CD8+ T cells in alopecia areata. The assay was immunoSEQ multiplex PCR, and TCRdb's table has in-frame clones only and misses some. Of 120,000 to 150,000 clones listed, about three fifths are singletons. The sequencing input was CD8+ T cells sorted from blood. The origin of the receptors is a human donor in good health. The CDR3 runs from the conserved cysteine through the conserved F or W. A D gene is named only where the DNA matches it firmly. The size of a clone is reported for some rows only, either as once, few or many, or as a class for expanded clones.

v_gene	abundance	d_gene	j_gene	CDR3aa	CDR3nt
TRBV4-1	-	-	TRBJ2-7	CASSQEPGYEQYF	TGCGCCAGCAGCCAAGAACCGGGTTACGAGCAGTACTTC
TRBV2	once	-	TRBJ2-4	CASRVGGGPLNIQYF	TGTGCCAGCAGAGTAGGGGGAGGGCCATTGAACATTCAGTACTTC
TRBV23-1	once	-	TRBJ1-1	CASSQDLGPDTEAFF	TGCGCCAGCAGTCAAGATTTGGGACCGGACACTGAAGCTTTCTTT
TRBV7-9	few	TRBD2	TRBJ2-5	CASSSLGGGESETQYF	TGTGCCAGCAGCTCCCTCGGGGGGGGAGAATCAGAGACCCAGTACTTC
TRBV29-1	-	-	TRBJ1-2	CSVEGRRGGYTF	TGCAGCGTTGAAGGCAGACGAGGCGGCTACACCTTC
TRBV2	few	-	TRBJ2-7	CASIQGNEQYF	TGTGCCAGCATTCAGGGAAACGAGCAGTACTTC
TRBV27	few	TRBD2	TRBJ2-2	CASSLVSGTSGNTGELFF	TGTGCCAGCAGTTTAGTATCCGGGACTAGCGGGAACACCGGGGAGCTGTTTTTT
TRBV27	-	TRBD2	TRBJ2-1	CASSPGLAGGSYNEQFF	TGTGCCAGCAGTCCCGGACTAGCGGGAGGTAGCTACAATGAGCAGTTCTTC
TRBV11-2	-	TRBD2	TRBJ2-3	CASSPPFGLAGGFTQYF	TGTGCCAGCAGCCCCCCCTTTGGACTAGCGGGAGGGTTTACGCAGTATTTT
TRBV7-9	-	TRBD1	TRBJ2-2	CASSPTLGQGVSGELFF	TGTGCCAGCAGCCCGACCCTCGGACAGGGGGTTTCCGGGGAGCTGTTTTTT
TRBV29-1	few	-	TRBJ1-1	CSVLFRGRTPGPMNTEAFF	TGCAGCGTGCTGTTCAGGGGCCGAACCCCTGGCCCTATGAACACTGAAGCTTTCTTT
TRBV30	-	-	TRBJ2-1	CAWSVSRAPSYNEQFF	TGTGCCTGGAGTGTTTCGAGAGCTCCCTCCTACAATGAGCAGTTCTTC
TRBV5-6	-	TRBD2	TRBJ2-1	CASSSGTTSSNEQFF	TGTGCCAGCAGCTCCGGGACTACAAGTTCCAATGAGCAGTTCTTC
TRBV29-1	-	-	TRBJ2-1	CSVGVGGNEQFF	TGCAGCGTTGGAGTAGGTGGGAATGAGCAGTTCTTC
TRBV4-1	-	-	TRBJ2-3	CASSQAARQSTDTQYF	TGCGCCAGCAGCCAAGCTGCGCGGCAGAGCACAGATACGCAGTATTTT
TRBV27	-	-	TRBJ2-5	CASSLSPGLGETQYF	TGTGCCAGCAGTTTATCGCCGGGTCTAGGGGAGACCCAGTACTTC
TRBV7-9	-	TRBD1	TRBJ2-5	CASRPGTGALIQETQYF	TGTGCCAGCAGGCCCGGGACAGGGGCGCTAATCCAAGAGACCCAGTACTTC
TRBV9	few	TRBD1	TRBJ2-3	CASSVGTGGTDTQYF	TGTGCCAGCAGCGTAGGCACAGGGGGTACAGATACGCAGTATTTT
TRBV29-1	-	TRBD2	TRBJ2-1	CSVEASGRNEQFF	TGCAGCGTTGAGGCTAGCGGGCGGAATGAGCAGTTCTTC
TRBV5-1	few	TRBD2	TRBJ2-7	CASSLAGTSGGYEQYF	TGCGCCAGCAGCTTGGCGGGGACTAGCGGGGGCTACGAGCAGTACTTC
TRBV9	once	-	TRBJ2-5	CASSVATYDRETQYF	TGTGCCAGCAGCGTAGCTACATATGATCGGGAGACCCAGTACTTC
TRBV2	-	TRBD1	TRBJ1-4	CASSKEGQANEKLFF	TGTGCCAGCAGTAAGGAAGGACAGGCGAATGAAAAACTGTTTTTT
TRBV29-1	few	TRBD2	TRBJ2-5	CSTSGRQTQYF	TGCAGCACCAGCGGGAGACAGACCCAGTACTTC
TRBV6-1	-	TRBD2	TRBJ2-5	CASSALAGGSETQYF	TGTGCCAGCAGTGCCCTGGCGGGAGGATCGGAGACCCAGTACTTC
TRBV5-1	few	-	TRBJ2-2	CASSRTGELFF	TGCGCCAGCAGCCGCACCGGGGAGCTGTTTTTT
TRBV5-1	once	-	TRBJ2-1	CASSFQTGRDNEQFF	TGCGCCAGCAGCTTTCAGACAGGGAGGGACAATGAGCAGTTCTTC
TRBV19	-	-	TRBJ1-1	CASSIRGMNTEAFF	TGTGCCAGTAGTATAAGGGGGATGAACACTGAAGCTTTCTTT
TRBV29-1	-	TRBD2	TRBJ2-1	CSVDGLAGDRSYNEQFF	TGCAGCGTCGACGGGCTAGCGGGTGACCGCTCCTACAATGAGCAGTTCTTC
TRBV5-6	few	TRBD1	TRBJ2-1	CASSFGDSSYNEQFF	TGTGCCAGCAGCTTTGGGGACAGCTCCTACAATGAGCAGTTCTTC
TRBV25-1	-	-	TRBJ1-4	CASIGPGGEKLFF	TGTGCCAGCATAGGTCCGGGAGGGGAAAAACTGTTTTTT
TRBV14	-	-	TRBJ1-2	CASSQEDGTNYGYTF	TGTGCCAGCAGCCAAGAGGACGGCACTAACTATGGCTACACCTTC
TRBV9	-	-	TRBJ1-1	CASSALSGEAFF	TGTGCCAGCAGCGCCTTGTCAGGTGAAGCTTTCTTT
TRBV6-5	-	TRBD1	TRBJ2-1	CASRGGQGNEQFF	TGTGCCAGCAGGGGGGGACAGGGCAATGAGCAGTTCTTC
TRBV29-1	-	TRBD2	TRBJ2-1	CSVEASGRRDEQFF	TGCAGCGTTGAGGCTAGCGGGAGGAGGGATGAGCAGTTCTTC
TRBV27	-	TRBD2	TRBJ2-7	CASSFTGASGIRNNEQYF	TGTGCCAGCAGTTTCACGGGGGCTAGCGGGATTCGTAACAACGAGCAGTACTTC
TRBV5-4	-	-	TRBJ2-2	CASSLGRTGELFF	TGTGCCAGCAGCTTGGGAAGAACCGGGGAGCTGTTTTTT
TRBV29-1	few	TRBD2	TRBJ2-1	CSVEGLAGGNEQFF	TGCAGCGTTGAGGGACTAGCGGGAGGGAATGAGCAGTTCTTC
TRBV29-1	-	TRBD1	TRBJ2-2	CSVLRGTGELFF	TGCAGCGTTCTCAGGGGGACCGGGGAGCTGTTTTTT
TRBV5-1	-	TRBD2	TRBJ2-1	CASRSPTSAKHEQFF	TGCGCCAGCAGATCTCCTACTAGCGCCAAGCATGAGCAGTTCTTC
TRBV2	-	-	TRBJ1-1	CASRHAPMNTEAFF	TGTGCCAGCAGGCACGCCCCCATGAACACTGAAGCTTTCTTT
TRBV6-6	once	-	TRBJ2-5	CAGEGGGETQYF	TGTGCCGGAGAAGGGGGGGGAGAGACCCAGTACTTC
TRBV6-5	-	-	TRBJ2-3	CASSPGLPKDTQYF	TGTGCCAGCAGTCCGGGACTCCCGAAAGATACGCAGTATTTT
TRBV6-6	once	-	TRBJ2-1	CASSYSRGSYNEQFF	TGTGCCAGCAGTTACTCGAGGGGTTCTTACAATGAGCAGTTCTTC
TRBV25-1	-	-	TRBJ1-2	CASTTGGDRGYTF	TGTGCCAGCACCACGGGAGGGGACCGTGGCTACACCTTC
TRBV9	-	TRBD1	TRBJ1-2	CASSVAGGDIYGYTF	TGTGCCAGCAGCGTGGCAGGGGGAGATATCTATGGCTACACCTTC